This T cell receptor beta chain stems from a study of blood T cell repertoires in COVID-19. Study overall: The United States, Italy and Spain provided the acute and convalescent COVID-19 samples. From T cells, B-cell-depleted T cells, or PBMCs came the material, which was cDNA or gDNA.

The germline CDR1 and CDR2 sequences are PRHDT and FYEKMQ (reference sequence). V shed 6 bases and J shed 9 bases, with 15 bases lying between them. The CDR3 is 13 amino acids. In the authors' methods: From reference gene primer amplification, estimates of nucleated cell counts were derived. This table comes from immunoSEQ multiplex PCR, and its TCRdb copy is limited to in-frame clones, with some not included. V, J and clone size derive from that table, while D and trimming were established from the DNA sequence. This sample has some 200,000 clones, with 85% to 90% found just once. The clonotype originates from an elderly man with acute or convalescent COVID-19. The V call is TRBV13, the J call TRBJ2-1, with D perhaps TRBD2 (5 bases). The sequenced sample was peripheral blood. The CDR3 sequence: CASRWVSGTEQFF. The CDR3 DNA sequence: TGTGCCAGCAGGTGGGTGAGCGGTACTGAGCAGTTCTTC.